The source of this T cell receptor beta chain is a study of PD-L1 blockade in urothelial cancer. Study context: Prior exposure to chemotherapy in patients amounted to 0 to 3 regimens received. The median T cell count in blood samples was about 140,000.

TCR analog templates of synthetic origin were spiked into each PCR. Assay: immunoSEQ multiplex PCR; the TCRdb copy retains only in-frame clones and omits some. The repertoire holds tens of thousands of clones, with about nine tenths as singletons. Germline lookup yields CDR1 MNHEY and CDR2 SMNVEV (reference sequence). J gave up 11 bases and V 6 bases, and 6 bases lay outside the gene matches. The CDR3 runs to 11 residues. Time point noted: peripheral blood 6 weeks after treatment start. Sample numbers ranged from 1 to 8 per patient, encompassing pretreatment and on-treatment collections. This clone occurred a few times.

This sequence originates from a man between 60 and 75 years old with urothelial cancer. Here the sequenced sample was PBMCs, taken around atezolizumab (anti-PD-L1) treatment. V and J are TRBV27 and TRBJ1-2; TRBD1 matches at 7 bases. The CDR3 DNA sequence: TGTGCCAGCAGGGCGGGACAGAGTTACACCTTC. It is translated as CASRAGQSYTF.